These T cell receptor beta chains were read from a single sample in a study of T cell responses to AZD1222 COVID-19 vaccine. Only in-frame clones appear in the TCRdb table, and some are missing; sequencing was by immunoSEQ multiplex PCR. The sample consists of about 140,000 clones, roughly nine tenths of them appearing once. The input for sequencing was peripheral blood, taken 28 days after the second AZD1222 dose. The receptors shown here come from an adult who received the AZD1222 COVID-19 vaccine. CDR3s include the opening cysteine and the closing phenylalanine or tryptophan. D genes are given only for firm matches. A clone size is listed for some rows: how often the clone was seen (once, few, many), or a class if it is expanded.

d_gene	v_gene	abundance	j_gene	CDR3nt	CDR3aa
-	TRBV27	-	TRBJ1-1	TGTGCCACTCGGACAGCCTTGAACACTGAAGCTTTCTTT	CATRTALNTEAFF
-	TRBV19	-	TRBJ1-1	TGTGCCAGTAGTATAGAGGGGGCGCCGGGCACTGAAGCTTTCTTT	CASSIEGAPGTEAFF
TRBD2	TRBV18	-	TRBJ2-2	TGTGCCAGCTCACTTTGGACTAGCGGGGGGAGATCCACCGGGGAGCTGTTTTTT	CASSLWTSGGRSTGELFF
TRBD2	TRBV11-2	once	TRBJ2-1	TGTGCCAGCAGCTTACGGGGGGGCCCATTAAGGGAGCAGTTCTTC	CASSLRGGPLREQFF
-	TRBV18	-	TRBJ1-1	TGTGCCAGCTCACCACGTGAGAGTGCTGAAGCTTTCTTT	CASSPRESAEAFF
-	TRBV27	-	TRBJ2-1	TGTGCCAGCCGCAGAGGGAATGAGCAGTTCTTC	CASRRGNEQFF
-	TRBV5-6	-	TRBJ1-1	TGTGCCAGCAGCTTCTTTCGGGCTGAAGCTTTCTTT	CASSFFRAEAFF
TRBD1	TRBV13	-	TRBJ1-1	TGTGCCAGCAGCTCTGGGACAGGGGAGATGAACACTGAAGCTTTCTTT	CASSSGTGEMNTEAFF
TRBD1	TRBV28	-	TRBJ1-2	TGTGCCAGCAGTTCGATGACAGGGGGGGACTATGGCTACACCTTC	CASSSMTGGDYGYTF
-	TRBV28	-	TRBJ2-7	TGTGCCAGCAGATCGACTACAGGGAACTCCTACGAGCAGTACTTC	CASRSTTGNSYEQYF
-	TRBV7-9	-	TRBJ2-1	TGTGCCAGCAGCGATTCGCTCCAGGATGAGCAGTTCTTC	CASSDSLQDEQFF
-	TRBV2	-	TRBJ1-2	TGTGCCAGCAGTGCGGGACGGAGCAACTATGGCTACACCTTC	CASSAGRSNYGYTF
TRBD2	TRBV28	-	TRBJ2-1	TGTGCCAGCTCTAAGAGCGGGATGGGGCACAATGAGCAGTTCTTC	CASSKSGMGHNEQFF
-	TRBV7-2	-	TRBJ2-4	TGTGCCAGCAGCTTAGGTGTTAGCGGTAAAAACATTCAGTACTTC	CASSLGVSGKNIQYF
-	TRBV6-2/TRBV6-3	-	TRBJ1-5	TGTGCCAGCAGCAGGCCCGCAGGTTACATTAATCAGCCCCAGCATTTT	CASSRPAGYINQPQHF
-	TRBV27	-	TRBJ1-6	TGTGCCAGCAGTCCCGCGGGGGCCGATTCACCCCTCCACTTT	CASSPAGADSPLHF
-	TRBV15	-	TRBJ1-4	TGTGCCACCAGTCCCGGTGGGGACGTAGATGGAAAACTGTTTTTT	CATSPGGDVDGKLFF
TRBD1	TRBV27	-	TRBJ1-1	TGTGCCAGCAGTTTAAAAGGGACAGTGAACACTGAAGCTTTCTTT	CASSLKGTVNTEAFF
-	TRBV5-1	-	TRBJ2-7	TGCGCCAGCAGCCCTCGGACAAAATTGGACGAGCAGTACTTC	CASSPRTKLDEQYF
-	TRBV13	-	TRBJ1-2	TGTGCCAGCAGCCAGGACAGCTATGGCTACACCTTC	CASSQDSYGYTF
TRBD2	TRBV7-9	-	TRBJ2-1	TGTGCCAGCAGCTTCGCCGGTCTAGCGGGAGCCTCCCGGTTCTTC	CASSFAGLAGASRFF
-	TRBV3-1/TRBV3-2	-	TRBJ2-5	TGTGCCAGCAGCCAAGGTGGTCGGCCGGGAGAGACCCAGTACTTC	CASSQGGRPGETQYF
-	TRBV23-1	once	TRBJ1-2	TGCGCCAGCAGTCAATGGACCGAGGTTCACCAAGTCTACACCTTC	CASSQWTEVHQVYTF
-	TRBV5-5	-	TRBJ1-2	TGTGCCAGCAGCGGGGGGACGGAACCTAACTATGGCTACACCTTC	CASSGGTEPNYGYTF
-	TRBV11-2	-	TRBJ2-5	TGTGCCAGCAGCTTCCACAGATACCAAGAGACCCAGTACTTC	CASSFHRYQETQYF
TRBD1	TRBV19	-	TRBJ1-1	TGTGCCAGTACCCGGGCGGGGACAGGGCGGCGGGCTGAAGCTTTCTTT	CASTRAGTGRRAEAFF
-	TRBV2	-	TRBJ2-1	TGTGCCAGCAGCTTCCCCCAAGGGCGGTTAACGTACAATGAGCAGTTCTTC	CASSFPQGRLTYNEQFF
TRBD2	TRBV7-2	once	TRBJ2-3	TGTGCCAGCAGCTGGCGGGGGGCCGATACGCAGTATTTT	CASSWRGADTQYF
-	TRBV5-6	few	TRBJ1-2	TGTGCCAGCAGCTTGGCCTTCACAGGGAACTATGGCTACACCTTC	CASSLAFTGNYGYTF
-	TRBV27	-	TRBJ2-5	TGTGCCAGCAGTTTATCGTCTGTGTACAGCACTAGGTTGGAGACCCAGTACTTC	CASSLSSVYSTRLETQYF
-	TRBV4-3	-	TRBJ2-7	TGCGCCAGCAGCCAAGATCGAGGGAGCTCCTACGAGCAGTACTTC	CASSQDRGSSYEQYF
TRBD1	TRBV13	-	TRBJ1-5	TGTGCCAGCAGCTGGAGGGCGGGACAGGGGGATCAGCCCCAGCATTTT	CASSWRAGQGDQPQHF
-	TRBV15	-	TRBJ2-2	TGTGCCACCAGCAGTCCCGGGATTACCGGGGAGCTGTTTTTT	CATSSPGITGELFF
TRBD1	TRBV9	-	TRBJ1-2	TGTGCCAGCCGCGCGAAGGACAGGGTAGGAGGCTACACCTTC	CASRAKDRVGGYTF
TRBD1	TRBV6-2/TRBV6-3	once	TRBJ2-5	TGTGCCAGCAGCCCCGGACAGGGCCCCCAAGAGACCCAGTACTTC	CASSPGQGPQETQYF
TRBD2	TRBV3-1/TRBV3-2	-	TRBJ2-7	TGTGCCAGCAGCCCGGGACTAGCGGACGAGCAGTACTTC	CASSPGLADEQYF
-	TRBV11-2	-	TRBJ1-3	TGTGCCAGCAGCTTAGCACCCCTTGGAAACACCATATATTTT	CASSLAPLGNTIYF
TRBD1	TRBV7-9	-	TRBJ1-1	TGTGCCAGCAGCTCAACTACAGGGGGCGCTTGGAGCACTGAAGCTTTCTTT	CASSSTTGGAWSTEAFF
TRBD1	TRBV11-2	-	TRBJ1-2	TGTGCCAGCAGCTTAGAACAGGGGTTGAGTGGCTACACCTTC	CASSLEQGLSGYTF
TRBD1	TRBV7-3	-	TRBJ1-1	TGTGCCAGCAGCGCGACAGGGGGGGACACTGAAGCTTTCTTT	CASSATGGDTEAFF
TRBD1	TRBV6-2/TRBV6-3	-	TRBJ1-5	TGTGCCAGCAGTTACTCGAAGCACTTCGGGACAGGGAATAATGAGCCCCAGCATTTT	CASSYSKHFGTGNNEPQHF
-	TRBV9	few	TRBJ1-2	TGTGCCAGCAGCGCCCTCCGCTATGGCTACACCTTC	CASSALRYGYTF
-	TRBV10-3	-	TRBJ1-1	TGTGCCATCAGTGCTCCGGCAGCGAACACTGAAGCTTTCTTT	CAISAPAANTEAFF
TRBD1	TRBV7-3	-	TRBJ2-5	TGTGCCAGCAGCCGGACAGGGGATGAGACCCAGTACTTC	CASSRTGDETQYF
-	TRBV11-2	-	TRBJ1-1	TGTGCCAGCAGCGAGCAGACGGGGAACACTGAAGCTTTCTTT	CASSEQTGNTEAFF
TRBD1	TRBV3-1/TRBV3-2	-	TRBJ2-1	TGTGCCAGCAGCCAAGGGGACAGGGTGCCCTACAATGAGCAGTTCTTC	CASSQGDRVPYNEQFF
-	TRBV12-3/TRBV12-4	-	TRBJ1-1	TGTGCCAGCGGACCGAGTCTGAACACTGAAGCTTTCTTT	CASGPSLNTEAFF
-	TRBV19	once	TRBJ1-1	TGTGCCAGTAGCCATACCCCGGGTTTCGGGGCGAAGAACACTGAAGCTTTCTTT	CASSHTPGFGAKNTEAFF
-	TRBV5-4	-	TRBJ2-7	TGTGCCAGCAGCTTGTCCGGGGCTCGGAACGAGCAGTACTTC	CASSLSGARNEQYF
-	TRBV11-2	-	TRBJ1-3	TGTGCCAGCAGCTTAGAATGGGTCTCTGGAAACACCATATATTTT	CASSLEWVSGNTIYF
-	TRBV12-3/TRBV12-4	-	TRBJ2-7	TGTGCCAGCAGTTTCCTAGCTCCGGGGGAGCAGTACTTC	CASSFLAPGEQYF
-	TRBV7-3	-	TRBJ1-2	TGTGCCAGCAGCTTAGGAGGAGGATACTATGGCTACACCTTC	CASSLGGGYYGYTF
-	TRBV2	-	TRBJ1-5	TGTGCCAGCAGTGAGCAGGGAAGTCAGCCCCAGCATTTT	CASSEQGSQPQHF